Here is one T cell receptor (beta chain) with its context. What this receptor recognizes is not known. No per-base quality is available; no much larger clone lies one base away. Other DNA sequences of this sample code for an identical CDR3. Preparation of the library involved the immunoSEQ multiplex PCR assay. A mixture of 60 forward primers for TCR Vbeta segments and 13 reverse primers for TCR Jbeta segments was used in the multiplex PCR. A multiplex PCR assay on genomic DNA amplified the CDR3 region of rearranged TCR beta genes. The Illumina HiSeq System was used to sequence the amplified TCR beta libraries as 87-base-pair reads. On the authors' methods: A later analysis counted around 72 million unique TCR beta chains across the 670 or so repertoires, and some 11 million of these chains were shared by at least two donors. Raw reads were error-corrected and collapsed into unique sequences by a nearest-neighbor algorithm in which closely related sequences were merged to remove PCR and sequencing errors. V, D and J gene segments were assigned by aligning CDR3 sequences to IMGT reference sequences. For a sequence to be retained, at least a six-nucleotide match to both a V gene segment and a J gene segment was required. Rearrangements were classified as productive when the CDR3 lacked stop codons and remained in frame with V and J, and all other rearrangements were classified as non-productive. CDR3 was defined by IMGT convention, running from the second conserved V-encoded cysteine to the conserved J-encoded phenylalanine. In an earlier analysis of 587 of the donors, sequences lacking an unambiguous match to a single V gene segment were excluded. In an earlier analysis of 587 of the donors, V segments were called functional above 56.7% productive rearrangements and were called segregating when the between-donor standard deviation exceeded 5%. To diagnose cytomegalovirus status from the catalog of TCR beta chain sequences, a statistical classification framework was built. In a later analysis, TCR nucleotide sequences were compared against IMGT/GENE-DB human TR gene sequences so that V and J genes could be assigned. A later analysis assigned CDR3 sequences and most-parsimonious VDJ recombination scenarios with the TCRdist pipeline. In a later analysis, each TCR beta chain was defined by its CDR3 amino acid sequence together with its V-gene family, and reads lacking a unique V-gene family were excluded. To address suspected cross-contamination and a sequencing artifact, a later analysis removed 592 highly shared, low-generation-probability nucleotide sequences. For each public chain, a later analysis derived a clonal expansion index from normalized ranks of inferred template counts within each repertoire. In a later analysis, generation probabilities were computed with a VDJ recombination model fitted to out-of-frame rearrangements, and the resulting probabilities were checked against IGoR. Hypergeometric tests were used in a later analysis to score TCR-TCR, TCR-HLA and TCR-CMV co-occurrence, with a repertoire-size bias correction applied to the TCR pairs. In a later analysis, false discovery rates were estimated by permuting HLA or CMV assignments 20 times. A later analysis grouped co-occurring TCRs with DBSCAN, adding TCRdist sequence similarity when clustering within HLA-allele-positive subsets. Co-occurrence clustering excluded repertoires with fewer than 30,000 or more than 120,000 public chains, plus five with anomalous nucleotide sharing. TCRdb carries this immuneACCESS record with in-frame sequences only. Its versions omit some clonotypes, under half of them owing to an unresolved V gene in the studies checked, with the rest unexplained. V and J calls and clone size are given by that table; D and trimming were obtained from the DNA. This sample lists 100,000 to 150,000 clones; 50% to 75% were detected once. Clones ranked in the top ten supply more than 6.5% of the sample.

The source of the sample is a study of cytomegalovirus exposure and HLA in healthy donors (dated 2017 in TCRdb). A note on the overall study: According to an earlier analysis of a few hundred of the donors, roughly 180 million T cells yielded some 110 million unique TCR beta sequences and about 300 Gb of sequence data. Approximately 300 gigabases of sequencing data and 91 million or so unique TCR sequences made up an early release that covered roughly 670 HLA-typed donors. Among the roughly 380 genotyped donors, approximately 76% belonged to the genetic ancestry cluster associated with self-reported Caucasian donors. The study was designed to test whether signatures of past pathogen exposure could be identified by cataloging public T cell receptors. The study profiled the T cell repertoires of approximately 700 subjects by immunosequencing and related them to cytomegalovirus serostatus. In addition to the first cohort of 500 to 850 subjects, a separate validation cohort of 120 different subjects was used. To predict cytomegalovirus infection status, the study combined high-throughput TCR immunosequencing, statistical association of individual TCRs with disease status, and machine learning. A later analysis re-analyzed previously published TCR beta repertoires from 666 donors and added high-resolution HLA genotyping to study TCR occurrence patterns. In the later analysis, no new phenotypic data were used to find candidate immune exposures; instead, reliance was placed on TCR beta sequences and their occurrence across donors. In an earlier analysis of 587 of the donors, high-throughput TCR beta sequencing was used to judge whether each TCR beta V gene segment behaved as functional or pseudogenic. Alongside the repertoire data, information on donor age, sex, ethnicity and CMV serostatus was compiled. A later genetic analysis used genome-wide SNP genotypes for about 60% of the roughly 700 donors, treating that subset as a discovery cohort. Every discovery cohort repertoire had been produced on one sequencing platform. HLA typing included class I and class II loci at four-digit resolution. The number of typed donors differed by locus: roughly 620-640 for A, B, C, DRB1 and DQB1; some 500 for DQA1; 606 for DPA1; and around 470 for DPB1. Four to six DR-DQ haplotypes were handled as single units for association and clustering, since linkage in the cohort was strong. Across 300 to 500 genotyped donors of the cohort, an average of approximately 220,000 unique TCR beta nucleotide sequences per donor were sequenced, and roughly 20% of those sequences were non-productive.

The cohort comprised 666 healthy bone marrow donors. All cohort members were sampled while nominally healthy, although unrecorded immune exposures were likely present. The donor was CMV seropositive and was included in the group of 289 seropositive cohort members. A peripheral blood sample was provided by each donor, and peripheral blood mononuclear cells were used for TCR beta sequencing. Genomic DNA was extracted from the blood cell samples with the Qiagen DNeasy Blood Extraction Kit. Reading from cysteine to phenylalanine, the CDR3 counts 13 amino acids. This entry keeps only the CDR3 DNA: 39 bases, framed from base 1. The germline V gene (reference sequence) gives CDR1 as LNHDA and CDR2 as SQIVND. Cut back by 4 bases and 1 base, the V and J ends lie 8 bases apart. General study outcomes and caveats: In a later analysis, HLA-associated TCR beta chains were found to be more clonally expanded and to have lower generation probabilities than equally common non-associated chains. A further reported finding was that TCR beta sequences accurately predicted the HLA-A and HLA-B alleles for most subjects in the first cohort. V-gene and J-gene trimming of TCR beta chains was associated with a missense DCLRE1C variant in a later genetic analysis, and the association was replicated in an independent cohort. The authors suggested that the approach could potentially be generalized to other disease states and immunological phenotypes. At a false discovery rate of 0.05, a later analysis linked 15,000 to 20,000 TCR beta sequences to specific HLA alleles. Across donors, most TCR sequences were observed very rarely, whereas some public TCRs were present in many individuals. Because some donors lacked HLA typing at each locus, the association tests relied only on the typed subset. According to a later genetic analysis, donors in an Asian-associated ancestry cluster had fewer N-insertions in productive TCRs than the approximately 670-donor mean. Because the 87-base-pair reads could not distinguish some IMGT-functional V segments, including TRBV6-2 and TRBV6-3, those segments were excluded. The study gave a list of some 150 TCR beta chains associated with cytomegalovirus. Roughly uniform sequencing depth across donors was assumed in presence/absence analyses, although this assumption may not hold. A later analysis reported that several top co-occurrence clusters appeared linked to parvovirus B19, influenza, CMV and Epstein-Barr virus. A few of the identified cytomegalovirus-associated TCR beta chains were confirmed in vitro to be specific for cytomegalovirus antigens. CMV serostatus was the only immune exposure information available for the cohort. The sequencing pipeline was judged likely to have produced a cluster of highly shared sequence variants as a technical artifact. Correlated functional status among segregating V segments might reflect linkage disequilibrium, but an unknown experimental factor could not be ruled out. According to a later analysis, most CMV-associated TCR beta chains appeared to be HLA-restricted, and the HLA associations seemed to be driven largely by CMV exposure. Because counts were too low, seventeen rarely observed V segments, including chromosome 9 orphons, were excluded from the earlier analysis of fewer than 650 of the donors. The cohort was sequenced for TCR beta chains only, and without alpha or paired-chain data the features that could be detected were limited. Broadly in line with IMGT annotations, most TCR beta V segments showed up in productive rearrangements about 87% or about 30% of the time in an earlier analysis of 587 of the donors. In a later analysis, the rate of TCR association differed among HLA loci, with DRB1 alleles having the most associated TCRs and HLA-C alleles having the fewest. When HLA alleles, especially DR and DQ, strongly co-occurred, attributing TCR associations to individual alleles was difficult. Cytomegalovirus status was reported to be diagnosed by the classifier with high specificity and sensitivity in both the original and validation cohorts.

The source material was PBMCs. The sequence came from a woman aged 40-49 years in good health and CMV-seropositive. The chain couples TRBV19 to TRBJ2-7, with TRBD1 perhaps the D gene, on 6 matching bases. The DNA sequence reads TGTGCCAGTAGTACCGGACAGTCCTACGAGCAGTACTTC. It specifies CASSTGQSYEQYF.